This TCR beta chain was found in a study of blood T cell repertoires in COVID-19. This clone was detected many times. The table came from immunoSEQ multiplex PCR; TCRdb's copy has only in-frame clones and leaves some out. The sample consists of approximately 280,000 clones, roughly 88% of them appearing once. The origin of this receptor is a woman between 65 and 79 years old with acute or convalescent COVID-19. The sample consisted of peripheral blood.

CDR3 residues: CASKSGELGQPQHF. The CDR3 DNA reads as TGTGCCAGTAAAAGCGGGGAACTAGGGCAGCCCCAGCATTTT. The gene calls are TRBV19 and TRBJ1-5, with unresolved D. The CDR3 contains 14 residues. Germline CDR1 is LNHDA and CDR2 is SQIVND (reference sequence). Trimming took off 7 bases at V and 7 bases at J, with 17 bases between the two ends. The entire variable domain, with the rest obtained from reference TRBV19 and TRBJ1-5, is as follows: DGGITQSPKYLFRKEGQNVTLSCEQNLNHDAMYWYRQDPGQGLRLIYYSQIVNDFQKGDIAEGYSVSREKKESFPLTVTSAQKNPTAFYLCASKSGELGQPQHFGDGTRLSIL.